The 3 T cell receptor beta chains listed next were all sequenced from one sample in a study of shared clonotypes between healthy human individuals. Repertoires were generated with immunoSEQ multiplex PCR, while TCRdb's copy carries only in-frame clones and drops some. Of 2.3 million or so clones in the sample, approximately 95% were seen once. The material sequenced was naive CD4+ T cells from PBMCs. Subset described: CD45RA+ positively selected. These receptors originate from a man between 18 and 29 years old in good health. Some clones in this sample may be carry-over from other donors' samples.

This chain uses TRBV5-1 with TRBJ1-3, with D possibly being TRBD1 (6 bases). The CDR3 has 17 residues. The ends were cut back, 0 bases at V and 1 base at J, with 14 bases in the middle. CDR1 and CDR2 (germline): SGHRS, YFSETQ. The CDR3 here is CASSLDGAGTSGNTIYF. CDR3 bases: TGCGCCAGCAGCTTGGACGGAGCAGGGACATCTGGAAACACCATATATTTT.

The chain employs TRBV7-2 and TRBJ2-7; 12 nucleotides agree with TRBD1. Trimming took 0 bases from V and 7 from J; bases not matched to a gene: 4. The CDR3 runs 15 residues. Germline V gene lookup returns CDR1 SGHTA and CDR2 FQGNSA. CDR3 nucleotides: TGTGCCAGCAGCTTAGCGGGGGACAGGGGGCGTGAGCAGTACTTC. Its protein product is CASSLAGDRGREQYF.

This clone was recorded only once. The chain employs TRBV11-2 and TRBJ2-7, with TRBD2 matching 9 bases. Germline CDR1 reads SGHAT; CDR2 reads FQNNGV. V trimming: 5 bases; J trimming: 0 bases; junction bases outside the gene matches: 14. The CDR3 length is 18 residues. CDR3 in DNA: TGTGCCAGCAGCCACCAGCGGGAGGCCTACGACGGCTCCTACGAGCAGTACTTC. Translated, it gives CASSHQREAYDGSYEQYF.